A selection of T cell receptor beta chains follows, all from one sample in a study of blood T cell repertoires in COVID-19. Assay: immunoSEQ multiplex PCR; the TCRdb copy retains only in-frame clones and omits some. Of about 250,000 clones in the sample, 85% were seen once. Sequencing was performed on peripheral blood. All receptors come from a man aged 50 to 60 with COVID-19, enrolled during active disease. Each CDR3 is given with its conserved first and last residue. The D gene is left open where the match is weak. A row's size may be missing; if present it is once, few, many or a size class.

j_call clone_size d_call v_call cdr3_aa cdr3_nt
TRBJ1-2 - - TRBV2 CASSVLRGYTF TGTGCCAGCAGTGTTTTGCGAGGCTACACCTTC
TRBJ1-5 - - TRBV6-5 CATTPSGLGNQPQHF TGTGCCACCACTCCCTCAGGTTTGGGCAATCAGCCCCAGCATTTT
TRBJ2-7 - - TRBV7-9 CASSLVAGQTYEQYF TGTGCCAGCAGCTTAGTTGCGGGGCAGACCTACGAGCAGTACTTC
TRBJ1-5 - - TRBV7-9 CASSLTGQPQHF TGTGCCAGCAGCTTAACAGGGCAGCCCCAGCATTTT
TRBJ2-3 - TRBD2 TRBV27 CASRPYSSGGRGTDTQYF TGTGCCAGCAGGCCCTATTCCAGCGGGGGGCGGGGCACAGATACGCAGTATTTT
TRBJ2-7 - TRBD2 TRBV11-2 CASSPGLGVTYEQYF TGTGCCAGCAGCCCAGGACTAGGGGTGACCTACGAGCAGTACTTC
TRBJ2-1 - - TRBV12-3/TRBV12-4 CASSYGQHNEQFF TGTGCCAGCAGTTACGGACAGCACAATGAGCAGTTCTTC
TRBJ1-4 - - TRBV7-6 CASSLDEGRGEKLFF TGTGCCAGCAGCTTAGATGAGGGCCGTGGGGAAAAACTGTTTTTT
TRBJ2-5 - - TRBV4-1 CASSPEGREQETQYF TGCGCCAGCAGCCCAGAGGGCCGGGAGCAAGAGACCCAGTACTTC
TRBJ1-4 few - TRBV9 CASSVSQGKGEKLFF TGTGCCAGCAGCGTAAGTCAGGGTAAGGGCGAAAAACTGTTTTTT
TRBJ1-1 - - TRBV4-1 CASSQVSMNTEAFF TGCGCCAGCAGCCAAGTTAGTATGAACACTGAAGCTTTCTTT
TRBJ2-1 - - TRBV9 CASSVPPRSSYNEQFF TGTGCCAGCAGCGTACCCCCGCGGAGCTCCTACAATGAGCAGTTCTTC
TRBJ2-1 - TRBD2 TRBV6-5 CASSYSQRGKNEQFF TGTGCCAGCAGTTACTCGCAGCGGGGGAAAAATGAGCAGTTCTTC
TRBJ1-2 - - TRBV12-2 CASRFHQDRGFKGYTF TGTGCAAGTCGCTTCCACCAGGACAGGGGGTTTAAGGGCTACACCTTC
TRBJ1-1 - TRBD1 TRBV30 CAWSAGQFPNTEAFF TGTGCCTGGAGTGCGGGACAGTTCCCCAACACTGAAGCTTTCTTT
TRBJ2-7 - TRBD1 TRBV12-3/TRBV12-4 CAIGQGIAYEQYF TGTGCCATCGGACAGGGTATTGCCTACGAGCAGTACTTC
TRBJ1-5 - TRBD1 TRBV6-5 CASSLGTGSTPQHF TGTGCCAGCAGTCTAGGGACAGGATCCACGCCCCAGCATTTT
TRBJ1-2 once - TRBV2 CASSEAGGNYGYTF TGTGCCAGCAGTGAAGCAGGCGGGAACTATGGCTACACCTTC
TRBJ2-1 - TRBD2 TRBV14 CASSQEGTSWVKFF TGTGCCAGCAGCCAAGAAGGGACTAGTTGGGTGAAGTTCTTC
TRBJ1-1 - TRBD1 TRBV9 CASSPRQGLTTEAFF TGTGCCAGCAGCCCTAGACAGGGTTTGACCACTGAAGCTTTCTTT
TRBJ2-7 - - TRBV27 CASRTGYEQYF TGTGCCAGCAGAACAGGGTACGAGCAGTACTTC
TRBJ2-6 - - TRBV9 CASSFPVSGANVLTF TGTGCCAGCAGCTTCCCAGTCTCTGGGGCCAACGTCCTGACTTTC
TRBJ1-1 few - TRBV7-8 CASSRGGNTEAFF TGTGCCAGCAGTAGAGGAGGGAACACTGAAGCTTTCTTT
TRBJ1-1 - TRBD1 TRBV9 CASSGTGGWITEAFF TGTGCCAGCAGCGGAACAGGGGGCTGGATCACTGAAGCTTTCTTT
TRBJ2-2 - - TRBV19 CASRSGELFF TGTGCCAGTCGTTCGGGGGAGCTGTTTTTT
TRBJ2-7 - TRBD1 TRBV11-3 CASSPDRASYEQYF TGTGCCAGCAGCCCGGACAGGGCTAGCTACGAGCAGTACTTC
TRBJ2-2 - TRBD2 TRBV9 CASSPPGTSSTGELFF TGTGCCAGCAGCCCCCCCGGGACTAGCAGCACCGGGGAGCTGTTTTTT
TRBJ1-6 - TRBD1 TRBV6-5 CASSSTGRNSPLHF TGTGCCAGCAGTTCGACAGGGCGCAATTCACCCCTCCACTTT
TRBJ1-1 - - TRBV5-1 CASSFAGFGTEAFF TGCGCCAGCAGCTTTGCGGGGTTCGGGACTGAAGCTTTCTTT
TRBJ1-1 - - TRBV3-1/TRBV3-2 CASSSTGSGVEEAFF TGTGCCAGCAGCTCCACGGGAAGTGGAGTGGAGGAAGCTTTCTTT
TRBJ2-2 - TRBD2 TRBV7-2 CASSIDGGANTGELFF TGTGCCAGCAGCATAGACGGGGGGGCCAACACCGGGGAGCTGTTTTTT
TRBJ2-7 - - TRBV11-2 CASSLDTGWFEQYF TGTGCCAGCAGCTTAGACACAGGCTGGTTTGAGCAGTACTTC
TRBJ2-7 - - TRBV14 CASSQGGGRDEQYF TGTGCCAGCAGCCAAGGAGGGGGGAGGGACGAGCAGTACTTC
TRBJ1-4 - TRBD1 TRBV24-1 CATSGGTDANEKLFF TGTGCCACCAGTGGTGGGACAGACGCTAATGAAAAACTGTTTTTT
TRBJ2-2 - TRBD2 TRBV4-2 CASSQDPAGDDTGELFF TGTGCCAGCAGCCAAGACCCCGCGGGGGATGACACCGGGGAGCTGTTTTTT
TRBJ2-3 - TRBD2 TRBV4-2 CASSQASGGDTDTQYF TGTGCCAGCAGCCAAGCCAGCGGGGGGGACACAGATACGCAGTATTTT
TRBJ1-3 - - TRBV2 CASSTDRSSGNTIYF TGTGCCAGCAGTACCGACAGGAGCTCTGGAAACACCATATATTTT
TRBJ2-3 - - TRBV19 CASSDARDSTDTQYF TGTGCCAGTAGTGATGCCCGGGATTCCACAGATACGCAGTATTTT
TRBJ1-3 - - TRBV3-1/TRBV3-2 CASSPGGGNTIYF TGTGCCAGCAGCCCCGGGGGGGGAAACACCATATATTTT
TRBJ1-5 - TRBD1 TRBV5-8 CASRTGGLSNQPQHF TGTGCCAGCAGAACAGGGGGCTTGAGCAATCAGCCCCAGCATTTT
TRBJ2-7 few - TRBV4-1 CASSGGGSSYEQYF TGCGCCAGCAGCGGAGGTGGCAGCTCCTACGAGCAGTACTTC
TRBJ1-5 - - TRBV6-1 CASSDPRRGWVQPQHF TGTGCCAGCAGTGACCCTCGTAGGGGCTGGGTTCAGCCCCAGCATTTT
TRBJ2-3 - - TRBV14 CASSTRLGGRTDTQYF TGTGCCAGCAGCACCCGACTAGGAGGGCGCACAGATACGCAGTATTTT
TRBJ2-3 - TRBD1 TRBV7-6 CASSSVGQGYDTQYF TGTGCCAGCAGCTCGGTGGGACAGGGGTATGATACGCAGTATTTT
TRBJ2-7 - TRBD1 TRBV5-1 CASSLDWLDRVGPVEQYF TGCGCCAGCAGCTTGGATTGGTTGGACAGGGTGGGCCCGGTTGAGCAGTACTTC
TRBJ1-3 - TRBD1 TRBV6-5 CASSYGRGSGNTIYF TGTGCCAGCAGTTACGGCAGGGGGTCTGGAAACACCATATATTTT
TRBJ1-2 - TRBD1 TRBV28 CASSFPRDRVFYGYTF TGTGCCAGCAGTTTCCCCCGGGACAGGGTATTCTATGGCTACACCTTC
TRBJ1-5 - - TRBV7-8 CASSFQGNQPQHF TGTGCCAGCAGCTTCCAGGGGAATCAGCCCCAGCATTTT
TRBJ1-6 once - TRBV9 CASSVGGGVGNSPLHF TGTGCCAGCAGCGTAGGGGGGGGCGTCGGGAATTCACCCCTCCACTTT
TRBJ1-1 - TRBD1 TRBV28 CASSLGQMNTEAFF TGTGCCAGCAGTTTGGGACAGATGAACACTGAAGCTTTCTTT
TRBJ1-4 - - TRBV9 CASSDRTGRDEKLFF TGTGCCAGCAGCGACCGGACCGGGAGGGATGAAAAACTGTTTTTT
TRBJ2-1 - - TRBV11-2 CASSSPRWDNEQFF TGTGCCAGCAGCTCCCCGCGGTGGGACAATGAGCAGTTCTTC
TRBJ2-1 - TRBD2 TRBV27 CASRKGGSGGTYNEQFF TGTGCCAGCCGAAAGGGAGGGAGCGGGGGGACCTACAATGAGCAGTTCTTC